A selection of T cell receptor beta chains follows, all from one sample in a study of blood T cells in healthy people across ages. Each CDR3 protein gets one entry after TCRdb re-called the 5' RACE reads with MiXCR. The table includes 600,000 to 900,000 distinct CDR3 sequences, 25% to 30% detected once. The data also belong to a second study, concerning T cells of mothers and their children.

The sample was blood. These receptors all stem from a boy between 5 and 17 years old in good health. CDR3s include the opening cysteine and the closing phenylalanine or tryptophan. The D gene is left open where the match is weak. Clone size, where shown, is once, few, many, or a class for clones that have expanded.

clone size	V gene	J gene	D gene	CDR3 DNA	CDR3 protein
few	TRBV10-1	TRBJ2-3	NA	TGCGCCAGCAGTGAGAAACAGGTAGCAGGAGATACGCAGTATTTT	CASSEKQVAGDTQYF
few	TRBV10-3	TRBJ2-1	NA	TGTGCCATCAGTCCCTCCGGTGAGCAGTTCTTC	CAISPSGEQFF
NA	TRBV27	TRBJ2-7	NA	TGTGCCAGCAGTCCAGTGCCTCCCCCCTACGAGCAGTACTTC	CASSPVPPPYEQYF
few	TRBV30	TRBJ1-2	TRBD1	TGTGCCCCAGCGGGACAGGGAGACTATGGCTACACCTTC	CAPAGQGDYGYTF
NA	TRBV7-6	TRBJ2-5	NA	TGTGCCAGCAGCTTAGATGTGGGGACTCCAAGCGGCAAGACCCAGTACTTC	CASSLDVGTPSGKTQYF
few	TRBV13	TRBJ2-7	TRBD1	TGTGCCAGCAGCCCACAGGGGACAACTAGCTCCTACGAGCAGTACTTC	CASSPQGTTSSYEQYF
NA	TRBV29-1	TRBJ1-5	NA	TGCAGCGTTGGTTCTCGCAATCAGCCCCAGCATTTT	CSVGSRNQPQHF
NA	TRBV2	TRBJ2-5	NA	TGTGCCAGCAGGGCAGTGGTGGGACCCCAAGAGACCCAGTACTTC	CASRAVVGPQETQYF
NA	TRBV29-1	TRBJ2-1	TRBD1	TGCAGCGTATGCCACGGGACAGGTGGTTCCTACAATGAGCAGTTCTTC	CSVCHGTGGSYNEQFF
NA	TRBV20-1	TRBJ2-5	NA	TGCAGTGCTTTCCCCAACTCCGGGGCCGGGGAGACCCAGTACTTC	CSAFPNSGAGETQYF
NA	TRBV11-2	TRBJ2-5	NA	TGTGCCAGCAGTCAGGTGGGGGGGCCACTACGAATCCAAGAGACCCAGTACTTC	CASSQVGGPLRIQETQYF
few	TRBV11-2	TRBJ1-1	NA	TGTGCCAGCAGCCCCGTCATCAGGGTCTCGAACACTGAAGCTTTCTTT	CASSPVIRVSNTEAFF
few	TRBV9	TRBJ2-1	NA	TGTGCCAGCAGCGGGGGACTCCAAAAAGGGGAGCAGTTCTTC	CASSGGLQKGEQFF
NA	TRBV9	TRBJ1-2	NA	TGTGCCAGCGCAGGCGGGTCCCATGGCTACACCTTC	CASAGGSHGYTF
few	TRBV11-2	TRBJ2-7	NA	TGTGCCAGCAGCTCCCTAATCGGGCAGTACTTC	CASSSLIGQYF
few	TRBV7-2	TRBJ2-7	NA	TGTGCCAGCAGCTCCCTTTCACGGAAACAGTACTTC	CASSSLSRKQYF
NA	TRBV15	TRBJ2-7	NA	TGTGCCACCAGCAGACGGGCAGATCTGAGCGAGCAGTACTTC	CATSRRADLSEQYF
NA	TRBV11-3	TRBJ2-3	TRBD2	TGTGCCAGCAGCAAGCGGGAGGGACCCACAGATACGCAGTATTTT	CASSKREGPTDTQYF
NA	TRBV27	TRBJ1-2	NA	TGTGCCAGCAGCCCCCGGGCCGCTACACATTATGGCTACACCTTC	CASSPRAATHYGYTF
NA	TRBV7-9	TRBJ2-3	NA	TGTGCCAGCAGCTCATGGACTAGCACAGATACGCAGTATTTT	CASSSWTSTDTQYF
NA	TRBV27	TRBJ2-5	TRBD1	TGTGCCAGCAGTTTATCGGGGGCACTCGGGGCAGGGGGTAAAGAGACCCAGTACTTC	CASSLSGALGAGGKETQYF
few	TRBV7-9	TRBJ2-3	TRBD2	TGTGCCAGCAGCCGGGCGACTAGCGGGGGGGCCCCTTCCCCAGATACGCAGTATTTT	CASSRATSGGAPSPDTQYF
few	TRBV5-1	TRBJ2-1	NA	TGCGCCAGCAGCTTGACTTCTAACAATGAGCAGTTCTTC	CASSLTSNNEQFF
NA	TRBV3-1	TRBJ2-5	NA	TGTGCCAGCAGCCCTGGACCCTCGGAAGAGACCCAGTACTTC	CASSPGPSEETQYF
NA	TRBV29-1	TRBJ1-6	NA	TGCAGCGTAGTTGACAGCAACCCCGAGGATTCACCCCTCCACTTT	CSVVDSNPEDSPLHF
NA	TRBV6-2/TRBV6-3	TRBJ2-2	NA	TGTGCCAGCAGTTACAAGGGGAGCACCGGGGAGCTGTTTTTT	CASSYKGSTGELFF
few	TRBV10-3	TRBJ2-3	TRBD1	TGTGCCATCAGTGCCCCGCGGACAGGGGGCAGCGGCACAGATACGCAGTATTTT	CAISAPRTGGSGTDTQYF
few	TRBV9	TRBJ2-7	NA	TGTGCCAGCAGCGTAGGGGGTAGGGGCTACGAGCAGTACTTC	CASSVGGRGYEQYF
NA	TRBV11-1	TRBJ2-5	TRBD2	TGTGCCAGCAAAAGCCAGCGGGGGGGCCGCGGAGAGACCCAGTACTTC	CASKSQRGGRGETQYF
NA	TRBV13	TRBJ1-4	NA	TGTGCCAGCAGCTTAGGGCTACAGGGAAATGAAAAACTGTTTTTT	CASSLGLQGNEKLFF
NA	TRBV4-2	TRBJ2-5	NA	TGTGCCAGCAGCCAAGAGGGCAGCCAAGAGACCCAGTACTTC	CASSQEGSQETQYF
few	TRBV7-9	TRBJ2-5	TRBD1	TGTGCCAGCAGCTCCCAGGGGGCGCTCCCAAAGGAGACCCAGTACTTC	CASSSQGALPKETQYF
NA	TRBV7-6	TRBJ2-7	NA	TGTGCCAGCAGTCCCCAGGGCCTGGAGCAGTACTTC	CASSPQGLEQYF
few	TRBV5-6	TRBJ2-3	NA	TGTGCCAGCAGCAGGGGAGGACAGCTCTCTAGCACAGATACGCAGTATTTT	CASSRGGQLSSTDTQYF
once	TRBV20-1	TRBJ1-1	NA	TGCAGTGCTAACGTCCGAGGGGAGAGGACTGAAGCTTTCTTT	CSANVRGERTEAFF
few	TRBV5-4	TRBJ2-6	NA	TGTGCCAGCAGCTTGGTAAGGGGTAACTCTGGGGCCAACGTCCTGACTTTC	CASSLVRGNSGANVLTF
NA	TRBV6-6	TRBJ2-5	TRBD2	TGTGCCAGCAGTACACCTAGCGGGGGGGTCCGGGAGACCCAGTACTTC	CASSTPSGGVRETQYF
few	TRBV3-1	TRBJ2-5	NA	TGTGCCAGCCGACGGGCACTAGTAGAGACCCAGTACTTC	CASRRALVETQYF
once	TRBV6-5	TRBJ1-4	NA	TGTGCCAGCAGTTACGAACCGATCCGTTCGGCGGGTAATGAAAAACTGTTTTTT	CASSYEPIRSAGNEKLFF
NA	TRBV7-7	TRBJ1-2	NA	TGTGCTAGCAGCCGGGGCCGTTCCTATAGCTACACCTTC	CASSRGRSYSYTF
NA	TRBV29-1	TRBJ2-7	TRBD1	TGCAGCGTCGCCGGGACAGGGTGGGGCGAGCAGTACTTC	CSVAGTGWGEQYF
NA	TRBV2	TRBJ2-7	NA	TGTGCCAGCAGTCCTTCGTCCTTC	CASSPSSF
few	TRBV27	TRBJ1-6	NA	TGTGCCAGCAGTACCCGACTAAGCTCCTATAATTCACCCCTCCACTTT	CASSTRLSSYNSPLHF
NA	TRBV6-1	TRBJ2-4	TRBD1	TGTGCCAGCGGAGCAGGACAGGGGGCAAGCAAAAACATTCAGTACTTC	CASGAGQGASKNIQYF
few	TRBV9	TRBJ1-3	TRBD1	TGTGCCAGCAGCACCCGGACAGGGGGAAACACCATATATTTT	CASSTRTGGNTIYF
NA	TRBV5-1	TRBJ1-1	NA	TGCGCCAGCAGCTTGCGGTTGTCGGGTAAGAACACTGAAGCTTTCTTT	CASSLRLSGKNTEAFF
NA	TRBV2	TRBJ1-1	NA	TGTGCCACCCCAGTGTTGGGGGGATCGAACACTGAAGCTTTCTTT	CATPVLGGSNTEAFF
NA	TRBV5-1	TRBJ2-6	NA	TGCGCCAGCAGCTTGGCCAGGGGTAAAAGCTCTGGGGCCAACATCCTGACTTTC	CASSLARGKSSGANILTF
NA	TRBV5-1	TRBJ2-3	TRBD2	TGCGCCAGCAGCTTGTCTCCGTCTAGCGGGGTAACTAGCACAGATACGCAGTATTTT	CASSLSPSSGVTSTDTQYF
few	TRBV2	TRBJ2-2	TRBD2	TGTGCCAGCAGCCCACTAGCGGGGGGGGACACCGGGGAGCTGTTTTTT	CASSPLAGGDTGELFF
NA	TRBV3-1	TRBJ2-1	NA	TGTGCCAGCAGCCCTCCCGATCCTGATGAGCAGTTCTTC	CASSPPDPDEQFF